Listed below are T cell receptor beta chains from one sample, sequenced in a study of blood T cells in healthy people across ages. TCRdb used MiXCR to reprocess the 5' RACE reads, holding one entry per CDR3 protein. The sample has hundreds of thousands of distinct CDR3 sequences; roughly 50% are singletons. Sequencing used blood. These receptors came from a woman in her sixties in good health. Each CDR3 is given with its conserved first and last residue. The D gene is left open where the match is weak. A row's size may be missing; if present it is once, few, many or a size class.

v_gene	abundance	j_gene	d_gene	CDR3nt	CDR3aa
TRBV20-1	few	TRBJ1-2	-	TGCAGTGCTAGAGCTCCGGAGTATGGCTACACCTTC	CSARAPEYGYTF
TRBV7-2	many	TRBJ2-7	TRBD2	TGTGCCAGCAGCCAACTAGCGGGAGCTTCGTCCTACGAGCAGTACTTC	CASSQLAGASSYEQYF
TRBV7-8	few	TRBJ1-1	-	TGTGCCAGCAGCTTACTTCGGCAGGCGAACACTGAAGCTTTCTTT	CASSLLRQANTEAFF
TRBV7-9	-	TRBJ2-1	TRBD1	TGTGCCAGCAGCTTAAGACAGGGCATCGGCGATCAGTTCTTC	CASSLRQGIGDQFF
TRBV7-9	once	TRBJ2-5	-	TGTGCCAGCAGCTTAGTAAGGACTACTGAAGAGACCCAGTACTTC	CASSLVRTTEETQYF
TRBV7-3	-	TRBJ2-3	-	TGTGCCAGCAACTTAGAGCAGGGAAGGAGCACAGATACGCAGTATTTT	CASNLEQGRSTDTQYF
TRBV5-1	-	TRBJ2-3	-	TGCGCCAGCAGCGGGCGGTACACAGATACGCAGTATTTT	CASSGRYTDTQYF
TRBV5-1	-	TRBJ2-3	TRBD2	TGCGCCAGCAGCCCCGCGGGGGGTTTTCAGAGAGATACGCAGTATTTT	CASSPAGGFQRDTQYF
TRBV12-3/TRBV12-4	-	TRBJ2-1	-	TGTGCCAGCAGTTCGGCCAATGAGCAGTTCTTC	CASSSANEQFF
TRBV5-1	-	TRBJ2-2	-	TGCGCCAGCAGCGGGTCGGTGAACACCGGGGAGCTGTTTTTT	CASSGSVNTGELFF
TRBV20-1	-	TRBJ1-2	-	TGCAGTGCTAGAAGTCGTTTGGAGGCGGTTGACTATGGCTACACCTTC	CSARSRLEAVDYGYTF
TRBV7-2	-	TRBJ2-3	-	TGTGCCAGCAGCCTCAACAGGGCCGGCACAGATACGCAGTATTTT	CASSLNRAGTDTQYF
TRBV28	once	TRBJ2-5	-	TGTGCCAACAGTTTACTCGGATTGGAGACCCAGTACTTC	CANSLLGLETQYF
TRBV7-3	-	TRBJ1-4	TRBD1	TGTGCCAGCAGCCCGTTCCGACAGGGCCGGGGCTTGGAGGAAAAACTGTTTTTT	CASSPFRQGRGLEEKLFF
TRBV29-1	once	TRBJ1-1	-	TGCAGCGTTCCATTAGGAGTGAACACTGAAGCTTTCTTT	CSVPLGVNTEAFF
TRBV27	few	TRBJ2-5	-	TGTGCCAGCACCCTCCGCCTCGGAGGGGAGACCCAGTACTTC	CASTLRLGGETQYF